This T cell receptor beta chain was captured in a study of T cell changes during pregnancy in multiple sclerosis. Germline V gives CDR1 SGHAT, CDR2 FQNNGV. Trimming stripped 2 bases from V and 11 bases from J, with 7 bases between. The CDR3 spans 11 residues. The repertoire was sequenced with immunoSEQ multiplex PCR; TCRdb's copy has only in-frame clones and lacks some. This sample has 40,000 to 60,000 clones; 95% occur once, and the top ten carry over 4.5%. This sequence was found in a female donor with multiple sclerosis, enrolled in a pregnancy study. The chain combines TRBV11-2 with TRBJ1-3; D possibly corresponds to TRBD1 (5 bases). The material was CD8+ T cells from peripheral blood mononuclear cells, obtained in the first trimester of pregnancy. CDR3 loop: CASSLRGPIYF. The CDR3 DNA is TGTGCCAGCAGCTTAAGGGGCCCCATATATTTT.